Listed below are T cell receptor beta chains from one sample, sequenced in a study of T cells in Graves' hyperthyroidism and ophthalmopathy. Via MiXCR, TCRdb re-called the multiplex PCR reads, giving one row per CDR3 protein. The sample contains over 350,000 distinct CDR3 sequences, around 15% of which appear only once. The specimen sequenced was blood. The receptors stem from a man aged 18 to 29 with Graves' ophthalmopathy. The CDR3 runs from the conserved cysteine through the conserved F or W. D genes are given only for firm matches.

CDR3aa | v_gene | d_gene | j_gene
CASSLWGLADSTDTQYF | TRBV27 | TRBD2 | TRBJ2-3
CASSLRQRSGELFF | TRBV7-9 | - | TRBJ2-2
CAWSEWASNQPQHF | TRBV30 | - | TRBJ1-5
CAAPRDRTDTQYF | TRBV6-1 | - | TRBJ2-3
CASSLASGSLGYTF | TRBV7-9 | - | TRBJ1-2
CASILETDADYEQYF | TRBV6-4 | - | TRBJ2-7
CASSYSGSYGYTF | TRBV6-5 | - | TRBJ1-2
CASSQERVYYGYTF | TRBV3-1 | - | TRBJ1-2
CASSQAGLAGGADTQYF | TRBV4-1 | TRBD2 | TRBJ2-3
CASSYSIEAYQPQHF | TRBV6-2/TRBV6-3 | - | TRBJ1-5
CASSLSPGGNQPQHF | TRBV5-1 | - | TRBJ1-5